This passage covers 14 T cell receptor beta chains from one sample sequenced in a study of regulatory T cells in long-lasting Graves disease. The time point is: newly diagnosed GD, antithyroid drugs for less than 3 months. The TCR library used RNA extracted from PBMCs. Both iRepertoire HTBI primers and Arm-PCR of CDR3 regions were used to build the TCR beta libraries. TCRdb redid the calling of the multiplex PCR reads with MiXCR, one entry per CDR3 protein. There are 300,000 to 400,000 distinct CDR3 sequences in the sample; 15% to 20% occur only once, and 38% lies in the top ten. The sequencing here drew on peripheral blood mononuclear cells (PBMCs), taken at new diagnosis, from a patient treated with antithyroid drugs. The receptors derive from a female donor with Graves disease.

This clonotype has at least ten counts. The chain couples TRBV5-1 to TRBJ2-7; unclear D gene. CDR3 size: 13 residues. The germline V and J ends were trimmed by 0 bases and 3 bases, with 7 bases remaining between them. The germline CDR1 and CDR2 sequences are SGHRS and YFSETQ. CDR3 sequence reads: CASSLAKDYEQYF. The CDR3 nucleotides are TGCGCCAGCAGCTTGGCCAAGGACTACGAGCAGTACTTC.

This clonotype was seen only once. The chain recombines TRBV11-1 with TRBJ1-2; no clear D gene. Germline CDR1 is SGHAT and CDR2 is FQDESV (reference sequence). Trimming cost V 2 bases and J 3 bases, with 10 bases left between them. This CDR3 has 14 residues. CDR3 protein: CASSLRPVDYGYTF. In nucleotides, the CDR3 is TGTGCCAGCAGCTTAAGGCCGGTGGACTATGGCTACACCTTC.

On this clonotype: With a much larger clone just one base away, this may be a read error. This CDR3 fails to terminate in the conserved phenylalanine or tryptophan, so it likely reflects a read error. The chain is built from TRBV20-1 and TRBJ2-3; 8 nucleotides line up with TRBD2. The CDR3 runs 13 residues. Germline V CDR1 and CDR2: DFQATT, SNEGSKA (reference sequence). V gave up 5 bases and J gave up 4 bases; unmatched junction bases: 5. The CDR3 coding sequence is TGCAGTGCTGACAGCGGGAGCTCAGATACGCAGTATTGT. The encoded protein is CSADSGSSDTQYC.

This clonotype was seen at least ten times. The CDR3 nucleotides read TGTGCCAGCAAAAACCTGGGACCGGGGAATGAAAAACTGTTTTTT. This encodes CASKNLGPGNEKLFF. The rearrangement uses TRBV6-1 and TRBJ1-4; D possibly corresponds to TRBD1 (5 bases). In germline, CDR1 is MNHNS, CDR2 SASEGT. CDR3 length equals 15 residues. V was trimmed by 7 bases and J by 5 bases, leaving 17 bases between them.

This clonotype was observed at least ten times. CDR3 residues: CASRGPPTLDTQYF. The CDR3 DNA reads as TGTGCCAGCAGGGGACCGCCGACCTTGGATACGCAGTATTTT. This chain joins TRBV12-3 or TRBV12-4 and TRBJ2-3; either TRBD1 or TRBD2 may supply D (5 bases each). This CDR3 has 14 amino acids. V was cut by 6 bases and J by 6 bases, with 16 bases left in between.

For this clonotype: A far larger clone is one nucleotide away, so this likely arose from a read error. The gene calls are TRBV12-3 or TRBV12-4 and TRBJ2-3, with D maybe TRBD2 (5 bases). The DNA end lines up better with TRBJ2-1; the J call may be wrong. The CDR3 is 14 amino acids. The DNA for the CDR3 is TGCGCCAGCAGTGTAAGCGGCAATGCTTACGAGCAGTTCTTC. This codes for CASSVSGNAYEQFF.

There are many counts of this clonotype. The chain recombines TRBV20-1 with TRBJ2-7, with 14 bases matching TRBD2. This CDR3 contains 15 residues. The V gene end was trimmed by 1 base and the J gene end by 2 bases; junction bases not matched to a gene: 1. Germline loops: CDR1 DFQATT, CDR2 SNEGSKA (reference sequence). In DNA form, the CDR3 reads TGCAGTGCTAGAGGGGGACTAGCGGGAGCCTACGAGCAGTACTTC. Amino acids: CSARGGLAGAYEQYF.

The rearrangement links TRBV28 to TRBJ2-5, with D tentatively TRBD1 (6 bases). The CDR3 extends over 13 amino acids. Germline V gives CDR1 MDHEN, CDR2 SYDVKM. Trimming left V 10 bases short and J 0 bases short, with 12 bases between. The CDR3 coding sequence is TGTGCCATCAGAAGGGACAACCAAGAGACCCAGTACTTC. Protein: CAIRRDNQETQYF.

This clonotype appeared many times. The genes are TRBV28 and TRBJ2-1; D tentatively reads TRBD1 or TRBD2 (5 bases each). CDR3 length: 15 residues. Trimming removed 4 bases from V and 5 bases from J, with 15 bases in between. CDR1 and CDR2 from the germline V gene are MDHEN and SYDVKM. The CDR3 loop is CASSSSGTGHNEQFF. CDR3 bases: TGTGCCAGCAGTTCATCCGGGACGGGCCACAATGAGCAGTTCTTC.

In its sample, this clonotype was seen many times. The chain joins TRBV29-1 to TRBJ2-1; D is uncertain. Germline assignment: CDR1 SQVTM and CDR2 ANQGSEA. The CDR3 runs to 11 residues. V shed 5 bases and J shed 10 bases, with 12 bases lying between them. For the CDR3, the DNA is TGCAGCGTTATTGGCGCGACAGAGCAGTTCTTC. This gives the protein CSVIGATEQFF.

This clonotype was counted many times. J is TRBJ2-1 and V is TRBV10-1; a weak D match, TRBD2 (6 bases). CDR1 and CDR2 from the germline V gene are WNHNN and SYGVQD (reference sequence). Trimming took 2 bases from V and 0 from J, leaving 8 bases between them. This CDR3 is built from 15 residues. CDR3 bases: TGCGCCAGCAGTGAGGGGGGGAGCTCCTACAATGAGCAGTTCTTC. Protein product: CASSEGGSSYNEQFF.

The table lists this clonotype with many counts. V and J are TRBV2 and TRBJ2-7; D is unresolved. V was clipped by 4 bases and J by 0 bases, with 7 bases between them. From germline, CDR1 is SNHLY and CDR2 FYNNEI. The CDR3 sequence is 13 residues long. CDR3 DNA: TGTGCCAGCAGTGGCGGCAGCTCCTACGAGCAGTACTTC. Protein: CASSGGSSYEQYF.

This clonotype has a count of ten or more. The rearrangement uses TRBV6-2 or TRBV6-3 and TRBJ2-4, with 8 positions matching TRBD2. CDR3 length equals 14 residues. CDR1 is MNHEY and CDR2 is SVGEGT in the germline V gene. The V gene end was trimmed by 6 bases and the J gene end by 1 base; junction bases not matched to a gene: 2. CDR3 region: CASRSGGAKNIQYF. In DNA, the CDR3 is TGTGCCAGCAGGTCGGGGGGGGCCAAAAACATTCAGTACTTC.

This clonotype has ten or more counts. This rearrangement joins TRBV12-3 or TRBV12-4 to TRBJ1-2, with 7 positions matching TRBD1. This CDR3 spans 13 amino acids. J was trimmed by 7 bases and V by 5 bases; bases with no gene match: 7. The CDR3 sequence: CASSQTRQGGYTF. CDR3 nucleotide sequence: TGTGCCAGCAGTCAAACACGACAGGGTGGCTACACCTTC.